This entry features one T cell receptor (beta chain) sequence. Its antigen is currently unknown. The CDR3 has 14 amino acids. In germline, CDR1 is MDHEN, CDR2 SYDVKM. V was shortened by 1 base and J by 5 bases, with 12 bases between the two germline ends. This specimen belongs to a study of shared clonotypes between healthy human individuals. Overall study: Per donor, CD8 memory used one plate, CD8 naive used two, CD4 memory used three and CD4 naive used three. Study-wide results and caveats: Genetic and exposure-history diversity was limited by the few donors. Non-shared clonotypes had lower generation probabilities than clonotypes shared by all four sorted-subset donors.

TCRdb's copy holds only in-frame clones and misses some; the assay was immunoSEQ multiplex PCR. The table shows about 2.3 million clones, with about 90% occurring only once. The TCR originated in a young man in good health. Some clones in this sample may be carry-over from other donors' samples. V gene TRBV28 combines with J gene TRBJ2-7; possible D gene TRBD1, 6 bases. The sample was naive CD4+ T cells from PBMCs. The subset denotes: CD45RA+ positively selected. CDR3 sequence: CASSLSGRGDEQYF. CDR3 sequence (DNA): TGTGCCAGCAGTTTATCCGGCAGGGGCGACGAGCAGTACTTC.